This is a list of T cell receptor beta chains from one sample in a study of cytomegalovirus exposure and HLA in healthy donors. TCRdb keeps only in-frame clones here, not all; method: immunoSEQ multiplex PCR. Of some 210,000 clones in the sample, approximately 82% were seen once. Material: PBMCs. All receptors derive from a woman aged 45-65 years in good health and CMV-seropositive. The CDR3 runs from the conserved cysteine through the conserved F or W. A D gene is named only where the DNA matches it firmly. Not all rows give a size; the values are once, few, many and, for expanded clones, a class.

d_call,cdr3_length,j_call,v_call,clone_size,cdr3_aa,cdr3_nt
TRBD1,14,TRBJ1-1,TRBV7-9,-,CASSSDRAFTEAFF,TGTGCCAGCAGTTCAGACAGGGCCTTCACTGAAGCTTTCTTT
-,14,TRBJ1-1,TRBV5-4,-,CASTLETANTEAFF,TGTGCCAGCACCTTAGAGACAGCGAACACTGAAGCTTTCTTT
-,16,TRBJ1-5,TRBV28,-,CASSPPQGNSNQPQHF,TGTGCCAGCAGCCCACCCCAGGGGAATAGCAATCAGCCCCAGCATTTT
-,15,TRBJ1-2,TRBV27,once,CASSTTWTLNYGYTF,TGTGCCAGCAGTACAACATGGACTTTAAACTATGGCTACACCTTC
TRBD1,14,TRBJ2-3,TRBV5-1,-,CASSSTGVIDTQYF,TGCGCCAGCAGCTCGACAGGGGTGATAGATACGCAGTATTTT
TRBD1,16,TRBJ1-5,TRBV18,-,CASSPQAGGGNQPQHF,TGTGCCAGCTCACCACAGGCAGGGGGCGGCAATCAGCCCCAGCATTTT
TRBD2,15,TRBJ2-3,TRBV7-9,-,CASSFERGLLDTQYF,TGTGCCAGCAGCTTTGAGCGGGGGCTTCTAGATACGCAGTATTTT
-,15,TRBJ1-6,TRBV11-2,-,CASSSRRPGDSPLHF,TGTGCCAGCAGCTCGAGACGGCCCGGAGATTCACCCCTCCACTTT
-,14,TRBJ2-7,TRBV7-3,-,CASSLSGAHYEQYF,TGTGCCAGCAGCTTAAGCGGGGCGCATTACGAGCAGTACTTC
-,15,TRBJ1-2,TRBV19,-,CASSIQTNRPDGYTF,TGTGCCAGTAGTATACAGACTAATCGACCTGATGGCTACACCTTC
-,15,TRBJ2-1,TRBV6-5,-,CASSSGAGQYNEQFF,TGTGCCAGCAGTTCGGGTGCAGGACAATACAATGAGCAGTTCTTC
TRBD1,13,TRBJ1-2,TRBV7-9,-,CASSRQGVPGYTF,TGTGCCAGCAGCAGACAGGGGGTACCTGGCTACACCTTC
-,13,TRBJ2-1,TRBV10-1,-,CASSESTGYEQFF,TGCGCCAGCAGTGAGTCGACGGGGTATGAGCAGTTCTTC
-,16,TRBJ1-1,TRBV28,-,CASPSLGDLRATEAFF,TGTGCCAGCCCCTCTTTAGGGGATCTCCGAGCCACTGAAGCTTTCTTT
TRBD2,15,TRBJ2-7,TRBV5-1,-,CASSLRLAGAYEQYF,TGCGCCAGCAGCCTACGACTAGCGGGGGCATACGAGCAGTACTTC
TRBD1,14,TRBJ1-1,TRBV29-1,-,CSVAPGTGDTEAFF,TGCAGCGTAGCCCCCGGGACAGGGGACACTGAAGCTTTCTTT
-,17,TRBJ1-1,TRBV12-5,-,CASGLVSPRGGNTEAFF,TGTGCTAGTGGTTTGGTCAGCCCGAGGGGGGGGAACACTGAAGCTTTCTTT
-,16,TRBJ1-2,TRBV7-9,-,CASSLAGLEKNYGYTF,TGTGCCAGCAGCTTAGCGGGACTCGAGAAGAACTATGGCTACACCTTC
-,14,TRBJ1-2,TRBV6-5,once,CASSYERQASGYTF,TGTGCCAGCAGTTACGAAAGACAGGCGTCTGGCTACACCTTC
-,14,TRBJ1-2,TRBV28,-,CASSFTGWAYGYTF,TGTGCCAGCAGTTTTACAGGGTGGGCCTATGGCTACACCTTC
-,14,TRBJ2-7,TRBV4-1,-,CASSQVSRTGEQYF,TGCGCCAGCAGCCAAGTTTCCCGGACGGGGGAGCAGTACTTC
-,14,TRBJ1-3,TRBV9,-,CASSVAGSGNTIYF,TGTGCCAGCAGCGTAGCAGGCTCTGGAAACACCATATATTTT
-,15,TRBJ1-3,TRBV21-1,-,CASTTGLNSGNTIYF,TGTGCCAGCACCACGGGACTGAACTCTGGAAACACCATATATTTT
-,13,TRBJ1-1,TRBV2,-,CASGPEGNTEAFF,TGTGCCAGCGGCCCGGAGGGAAACACTGAAGCTTTCTTT
-,13,TRBJ1-1,TRBV5-1,-,CASSTSMNTEAFF,TGCGCCAGCAGCACCTCTATGAACACTGAAGCTTTCTTT
TRBD1,13,TRBJ1-6,TRBV30,-,CAWSPYGQGSLHF,TGTGCCTGGAGTCCCTATGGACAGGGATCGCTCCACTTT
-,19,TRBJ1-3,TRBV7-6,-,CASSLLEFSRYDAGNTIYF,TGTGCCAGCAGCTTATTGGAGTTTAGTCGGTACGATGCTGGAAACACCATATATTTT
TRBD1,15,TRBJ2-7,TRBV7-9,once,CASSSPWDRAYEQYF,TGTGCCAGCAGCTCTCCGTGGGACAGGGCCTACGAGCAGTACTTC
TRBD1,13,TRBJ2-3,TRBV7-9,-,CASTGTDTDTQYF,TGTGCCAGCACGGGGACAGACACAGATACGCAGTATTTT
TRBD1,12,TRBJ1-1,TRBV27,once,CATGTVETEAFF,TGTGCCACAGGGACAGTGGAAACTGAAGCTTTCTTT
TRBD2,14,TRBJ2-7,TRBV5-1,-,CASTLAGYSYEQYF,TGCGCCAGTACCCTAGCGGGGTACTCCTACGAGCAGTACTTC
-,15,TRBJ1-3,TRBV19,once,CASSPRGFSGNTIYF,TGTGCCAGTAGTCCGCGGGGGTTCTCTGGAAACACCATATATTTT
-,14,TRBJ2-2,TRBV5-8,-,CASSLIQGTGELFF,TGTGCCAGCAGCTTGATTCAGGGCACCGGGGAGCTGTTTTTT
-,15,TRBJ1-4,TRBV27,-,CASSLSRGTGEKLFF,TGTGCCAGCAGTTTATCGCGAGGGACTGGGGAAAAACTGTTTTTT
-,15,TRBJ2-2,TRBV18,once,CASSKRTDNTGELFF,TGTGCCAGCTCAAAGAGGACAGATAACACCGGGGAGCTGTTTTTT
-,12,TRBJ2-1,TRBV6-6,-,CASSDGYNEQFF,TGTGCCAGCAGCGACGGGTACAATGAGCAGTTCTTC
-,12,TRBJ1-2,TRBV19,-,CASSHRPGGYTF,TGTGCCAGTAGTCACCGGCCGGGGGGCTACACCTTC
-,11,TRBJ2-3,TRBV20-1,few,CSARDKNTQYF,TGCAGTGCTAGAGATAAAAATACGCAGTATTTT
-,14,TRBJ1-4,TRBV2,few,CALRYRGIDEKLFF,TGTGCCTTGCGTTATAGGGGCATCGATGAAAAACTGTTTTTT
TRBD1,13,TRBJ1-2,TRBV2,-,CTSRVGQTYGYTF,TGTACCAGCAGGGTGGGACAGACCTATGGCTACACCTTC
-,14,TRBJ2-2,TRBV7-9,few,CASRSGLALGELFF,TGTGCCAGCAGGTCGGGACTCGCCCTCGGGGAGCTGTTTTTT
TRBD1,14,TRBJ2-1,TRBV6-5,-,CASSGMTGKDEQFF,TGTGCCAGCAGTGGAATGACAGGGAAGGATGAGCAGTTCTTC
-,14,TRBJ1-4,TRBV19,-,CATSEGATNEKLFF,TGTGCCACCAGCGAGGGGGCAACTAATGAAAAACTGTTTTTT
-,15,TRBJ1-6,TRBV7-2,-,CASSRTSINNSPLHF,TGTGCCAGCAGCAGAACCAGTATCAACAATTCACCCCTCCACTTT
-,14,TRBJ2-7,TRBV21-1,once,CASSKPVSSYEQYF,TGTGCCAGCAGCAAACCGGTCTCCTCCTACGAGCAGTACTTC
TRBD1,15,TRBJ2-7,TRBV9,-,CASSVVPTGPYEQYF,TGTGCCAGCAGCGTAGTCCCGACAGGGCCCTACGAGCAGTACTTC
-,14,TRBJ1-5,TRBV7-2,once,CASSYQGGNQPQHF,TGTGCCAGCAGCTACCAGGGTGGTAATCAGCCCCAGCATTTT
-,12,TRBJ2-3,TRBV7-9,-,CASRFDRDTQYF,TGTGCCAGCAGGTTCGACAGGGATACGCAGTATTTT
-,12,TRBJ1-1,TRBV28,-,CASSPEQPEAFF,TGTGCCAGCAGCCCCGAACAGCCTGAAGCTTTCTTT
TRBD1,16,TRBJ1-2,TRBV19,-,CASSPTGADSGYGYTF,TGTGCCAGTAGTCCAACAGGGGCGGACTCTGGCTATGGCTACACCTTC
-,15,TRBJ1-2,TRBV9,-,CASSVDPRGVYGYTF,TGTGCCAGCAGCGTAGACCCTCGAGGTGTCTATGGCTACACCTTC
TRBD1,14,TRBJ2-4,TRBV5-4,-,CASSSQGTGNIQYF,TGTGCCAGCAGCTCCCAAGGGACAGGAAACATTCAGTACTTC